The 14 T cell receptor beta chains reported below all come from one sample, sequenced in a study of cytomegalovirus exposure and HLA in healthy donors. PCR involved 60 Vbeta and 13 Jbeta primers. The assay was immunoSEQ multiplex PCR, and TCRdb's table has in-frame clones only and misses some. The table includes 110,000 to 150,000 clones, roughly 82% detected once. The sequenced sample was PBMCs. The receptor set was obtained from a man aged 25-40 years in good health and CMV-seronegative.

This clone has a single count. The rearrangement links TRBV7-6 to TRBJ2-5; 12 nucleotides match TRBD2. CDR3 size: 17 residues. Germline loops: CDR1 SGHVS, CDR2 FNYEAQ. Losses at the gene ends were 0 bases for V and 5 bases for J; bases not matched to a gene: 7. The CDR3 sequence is CASSLAPGLAGAETQYF. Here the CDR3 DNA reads TGTGCCAGCAGCTTAGCCCCGGGACTAGCGGGCGCGGAGACCCAGTACTTC.

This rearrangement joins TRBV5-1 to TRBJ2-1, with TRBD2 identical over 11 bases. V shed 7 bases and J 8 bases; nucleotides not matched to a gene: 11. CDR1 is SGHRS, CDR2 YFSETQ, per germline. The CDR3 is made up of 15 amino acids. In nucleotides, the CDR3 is TGCGCCAGCGGCCTAGCGGGAGGTAATTTCGATGAGCAGTTCTTC. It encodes CASGLAGGNFDEQFF.

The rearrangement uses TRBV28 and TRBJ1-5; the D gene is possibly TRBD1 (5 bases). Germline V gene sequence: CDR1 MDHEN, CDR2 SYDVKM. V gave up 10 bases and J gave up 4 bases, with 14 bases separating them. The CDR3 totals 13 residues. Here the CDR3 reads CAIRQRQNQPQHF. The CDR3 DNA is TGTGCCATTCGACAGAGGCAGAATCAGCCCCAGCATTTT.

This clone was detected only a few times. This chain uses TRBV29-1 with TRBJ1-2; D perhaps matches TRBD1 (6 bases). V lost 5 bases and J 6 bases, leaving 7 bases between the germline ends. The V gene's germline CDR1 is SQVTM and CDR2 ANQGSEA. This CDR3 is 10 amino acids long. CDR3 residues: CSVYRDGYTF. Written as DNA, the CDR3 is TGCAGCGTTTACAGGGATGGCTACACCTTC.

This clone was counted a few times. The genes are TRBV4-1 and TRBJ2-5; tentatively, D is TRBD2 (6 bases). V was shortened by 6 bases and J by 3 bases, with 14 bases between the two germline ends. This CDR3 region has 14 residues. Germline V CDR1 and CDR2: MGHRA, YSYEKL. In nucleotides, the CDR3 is TGCGCCAGCAGGATGGACCAGCGGGAAGAGACCCAGTACTTC. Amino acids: CASRMDQREETQYF.

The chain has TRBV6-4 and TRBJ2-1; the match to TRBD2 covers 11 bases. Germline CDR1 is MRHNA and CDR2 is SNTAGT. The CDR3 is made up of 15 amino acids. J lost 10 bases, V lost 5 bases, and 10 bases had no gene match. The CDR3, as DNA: TGTGCCAGCAGTCTTGTAGCGGGAGGGAATGAAGAGCAGTTCTTC. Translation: CASSLVAGGNEEQFF.

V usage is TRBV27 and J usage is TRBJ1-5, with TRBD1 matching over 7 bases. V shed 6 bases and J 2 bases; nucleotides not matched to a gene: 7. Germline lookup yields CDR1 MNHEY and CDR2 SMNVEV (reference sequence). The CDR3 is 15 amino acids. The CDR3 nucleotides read TGTGCCAGCAGCCAGGGGGTCGCGGGCAATCAGCCCCAGCATTTT. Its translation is CASSQGVAGNQPQHF.

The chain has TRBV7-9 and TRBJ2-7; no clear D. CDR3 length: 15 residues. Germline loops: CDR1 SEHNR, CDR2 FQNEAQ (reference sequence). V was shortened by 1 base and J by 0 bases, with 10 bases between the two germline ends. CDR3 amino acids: CASSLVGKSSYEQYF. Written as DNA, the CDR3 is TGTGCCAGCAGCTTAGTGGGCAAGAGCTCCTACGAGCAGTACTTC.

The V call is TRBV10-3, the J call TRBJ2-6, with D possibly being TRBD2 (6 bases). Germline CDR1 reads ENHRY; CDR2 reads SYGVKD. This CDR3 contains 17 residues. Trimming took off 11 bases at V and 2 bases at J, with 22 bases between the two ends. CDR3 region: CAAETAGLRTGANVLTF. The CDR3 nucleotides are TGTGCCGCCGAAACGGCAGGACTACGAACTGGGGCCAACGTCCTGACTTTC.

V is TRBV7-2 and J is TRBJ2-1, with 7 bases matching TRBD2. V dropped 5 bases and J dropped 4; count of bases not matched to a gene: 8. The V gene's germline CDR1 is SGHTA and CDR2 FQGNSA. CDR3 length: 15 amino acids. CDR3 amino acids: CASSAQGLLYNEQFF. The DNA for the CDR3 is TGTGCCAGCAGCGCGCAGGGACTATTGTACAATGAGCAGTTCTTC.

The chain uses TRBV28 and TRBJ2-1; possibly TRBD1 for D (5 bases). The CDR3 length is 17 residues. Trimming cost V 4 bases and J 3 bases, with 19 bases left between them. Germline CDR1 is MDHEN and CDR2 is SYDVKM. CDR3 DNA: TGTGCCAGCAGTTCCCAGGGCACCCCCCCCTACTACAATGAGCAGTTCTTC. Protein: CASSSQGTPPYYNEQFF.

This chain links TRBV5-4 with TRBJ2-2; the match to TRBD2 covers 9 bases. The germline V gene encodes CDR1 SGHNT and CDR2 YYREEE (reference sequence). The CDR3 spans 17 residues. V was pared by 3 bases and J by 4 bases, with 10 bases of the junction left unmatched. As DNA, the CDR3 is TGTGCCAGCAGCTGGATTCCAGCGGGGGGAGCCACCGGGGAGCTGTTTTTT. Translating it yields CASSWIPAGGATGELFF. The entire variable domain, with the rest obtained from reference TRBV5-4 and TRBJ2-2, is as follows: ETGVTQSPTHLIKTRGQQVTLRCSSQSGHNTVSWYQQALGQGPQFIFQYYREEENGRGNFPPRFSGLQFPNYSSELNVNALELDDSALYLCASSWIPAGGATGELFFGEGSRLTVL.

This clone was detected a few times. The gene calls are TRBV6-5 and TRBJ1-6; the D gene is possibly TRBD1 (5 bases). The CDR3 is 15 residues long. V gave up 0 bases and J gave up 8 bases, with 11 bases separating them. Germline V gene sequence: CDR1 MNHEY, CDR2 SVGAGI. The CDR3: CASSYSQGRDSPLHF. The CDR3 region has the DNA TGTGCCAGCAGTTACTCGCAGGGTAGGGATTCACCCCTCCACTTT.

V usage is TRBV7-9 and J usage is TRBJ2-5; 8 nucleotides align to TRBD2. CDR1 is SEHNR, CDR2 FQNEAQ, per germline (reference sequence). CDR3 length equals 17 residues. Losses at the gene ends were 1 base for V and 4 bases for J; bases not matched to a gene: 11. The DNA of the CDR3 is TGTGCCAGCAGCTTAGGAGCGGGGGCAGGGCCCACAGAGACCCAGTACTTC. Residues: CASSLGAGAGPTETQYF.